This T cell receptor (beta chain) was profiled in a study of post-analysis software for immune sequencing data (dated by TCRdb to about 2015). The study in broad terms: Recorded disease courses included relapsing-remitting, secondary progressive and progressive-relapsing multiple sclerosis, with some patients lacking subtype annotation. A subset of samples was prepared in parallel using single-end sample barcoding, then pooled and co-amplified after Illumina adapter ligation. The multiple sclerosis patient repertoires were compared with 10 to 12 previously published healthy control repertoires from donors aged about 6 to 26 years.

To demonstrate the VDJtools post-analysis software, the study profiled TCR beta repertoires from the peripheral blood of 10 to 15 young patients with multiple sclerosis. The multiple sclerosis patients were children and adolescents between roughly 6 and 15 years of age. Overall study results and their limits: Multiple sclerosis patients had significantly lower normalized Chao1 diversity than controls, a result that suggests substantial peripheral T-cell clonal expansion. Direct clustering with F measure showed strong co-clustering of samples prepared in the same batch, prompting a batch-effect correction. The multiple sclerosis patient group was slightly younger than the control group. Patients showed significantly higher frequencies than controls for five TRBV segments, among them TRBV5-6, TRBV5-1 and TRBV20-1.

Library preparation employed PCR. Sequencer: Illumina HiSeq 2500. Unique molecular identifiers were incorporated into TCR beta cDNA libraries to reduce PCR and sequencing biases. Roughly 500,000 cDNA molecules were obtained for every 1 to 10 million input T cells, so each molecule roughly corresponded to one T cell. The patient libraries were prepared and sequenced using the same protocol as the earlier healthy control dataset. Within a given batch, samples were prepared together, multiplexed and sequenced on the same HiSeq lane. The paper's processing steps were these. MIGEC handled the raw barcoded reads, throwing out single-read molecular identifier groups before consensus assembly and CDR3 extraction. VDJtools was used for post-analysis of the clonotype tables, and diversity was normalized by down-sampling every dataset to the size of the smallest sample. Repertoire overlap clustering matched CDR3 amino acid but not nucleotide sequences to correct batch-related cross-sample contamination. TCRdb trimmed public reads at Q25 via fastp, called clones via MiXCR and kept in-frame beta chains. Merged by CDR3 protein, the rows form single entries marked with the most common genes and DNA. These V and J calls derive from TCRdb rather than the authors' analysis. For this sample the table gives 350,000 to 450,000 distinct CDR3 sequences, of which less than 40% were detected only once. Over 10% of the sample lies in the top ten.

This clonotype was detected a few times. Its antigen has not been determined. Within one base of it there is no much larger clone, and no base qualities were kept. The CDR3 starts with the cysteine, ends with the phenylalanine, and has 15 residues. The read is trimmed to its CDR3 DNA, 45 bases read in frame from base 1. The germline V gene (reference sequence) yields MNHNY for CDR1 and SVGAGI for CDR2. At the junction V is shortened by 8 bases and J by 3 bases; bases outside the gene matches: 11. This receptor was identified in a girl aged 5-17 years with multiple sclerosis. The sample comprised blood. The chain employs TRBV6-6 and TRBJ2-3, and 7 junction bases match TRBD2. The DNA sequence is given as TGTGCCAGCGCCTCTCGCGGGGGTCTAACAGATACGCAGTATTTT. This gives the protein CASASRGGLTDTQYF.